The next 3 T cell receptor beta chains were all read from a single sample in a study of blood T cell repertoires in COVID-19. Generated by immunoSEQ multiplex PCR, the TCRdb table keeps only in-frame clones and is missing some. The repertoire holds tens of thousands of clones, with around 90% as singletons. The sequenced material came from peripheral blood. The source is a man aged 55 to 70 with acute or convalescent COVID-19.

The chain has TRBV29-1 and TRBJ1-2; the D is unclear. Trimming cost V 4 bases and J 8 bases, with 8 bases left between them. The CDR3 is 10 residues long. Looked up from germline, CDR1 is SQVTM and CDR2 is ANQGSEA. CDR3 nucleotides: TGCAGCGTTGGGGAGGCGGGCTACACCTTC. Encoded protein: CSVGEAGYTF. Full variable domain (remainder filled in from reference TRBV29-1 and TRBJ1-2): SAVISQKPSRDICQRGTSLTIQCQVDSQVTMMFWYRQQPGQSLTLIATANQGSEATYESGFVIDKFPISRPNLTFSTLTVSNMSPEDSSIYLCSVGEAGYTFGSGTRLTVV.

The chain uses TRBV2 and TRBJ2-7; D is possibly TRBD1 (6 bases). Germline lookup yields CDR1 SNHLY and CDR2 FYNNEI. The CDR3 length is 15 residues. With 6 bases removed from V and 0 bases from J, the gap between germline ends came to 15 bases. CDR3 bases: TGTGCCAGCAGACAAGAAACAGGGATCTCCTACGAGCAGTACTTC. Translated, it gives CASRQETGISYEQYF.

The J gene is TRBJ1-6, the V gene TRBV11-3; 7 nucleotides align to TRBD1. The CDR3 consists of 14 residues. In germline, CDR1 is SGHNT, CDR2 YENEEA. J was trimmed by 10 bases and V by 5 bases; bases with no gene match: 8. The CDR3 coding sequence is TGTGCCAGCAGCCGCCGGACAGGCAGGTCACCCCTCCACTTT. This sequence encodes CASSRRTGRSPLHF.